The TCR beta chain under discussion was sequenced for a study of CD8 T cells in Susac syndrome. Whole-study results and caveats: The study recognized that its TCR sequencing and HLA analysis covered a relatively small number of individuals.

Points on this clonotype: Its antigen is not identified.

An amount of RNA that ranged from about 0.45 to 1 ug was reverse transcribed with random hexamers. The TCR beta CDR3 was amplified by immunoSEQ multiplex PCR across 54 Vbeta, 13 Jbeta. TCRdb called the immunoSEQ multiplex PCR reads again in MiXCR, with one record for every CDR3 protein. Here the sample spans roughly 200,000 distinct CDR3 sequences, 85% to 95% being singletons. Sequencing of TCR beta was performed on blood CD8+ T cells and on blood CD4+ T cells. Controls were drawn from healthy donors and were matched for age and sex. V was clipped by 2 bases and J by 4 bases; unmatched bases: 3. The length of the CDR3 is 13 residues. Germline CDR1 is SGHNT and CDR2 is YYREEE (reference sequence).

V usage is TRBV5-4 and J usage is TRBJ2-7, with TRBD1 identical over 7 bases. This receptor was obtained from a human donor in good health. Source material: CD4+ T cells from PBMCs. The DNA of the CDR3 is TGTGCCAGCAGCTTCGGACAGGAGTACGAGCAGTACTTC. Amino acid sequence: CASSFGQEYEQYF.